What follows are 30 T cell receptor beta chains derived from one specimen sequenced in a study of T cells in Graves' hyperthyroidism and ophthalmopathy. What was amplified from RNA transcripts were TCR beta CDR3 regions. A first-round RT-PCR of the TCR CDR3 used the HTBI primer set. Each CDR3 protein is one row after TCRdb ran MiXCR on the multiplex PCR reads. Of approximately 700,000 distinct CDR3 sequences listed, 15% to 20% are singletons. Sequencing was done on a sample of blood. These receptors came from a young man with Graves' hyperthyroidism.

In this sample, this clonotype turned up many times. V gene TRBV30 combines with J gene TRBJ2-1, with 15 positions matching TRBD2. The trim removed 3 bases at V and 1 base at J, leaving 10 bases unmatched. Looked up from germline, CDR1 is GTSNPN and CDR2 is SVGIG (reference sequence). The CDR3 runs to 19 residues. CDR3 loop: CAWSGGTSGRFGSYNEQFF. The CDR3 nucleotides are TGTGCCTGGAGCGGAGGGACTAGCGGGAGGTTTGGATCCTACAATGAGCAGTTCTTC.

This clonotype was recorded a few times. The chain employs TRBV2 and TRBJ1-2; TRBD1 is a possible D gene (5 bases). The CDR3 is 16 amino acids. The V end was cut by 6 bases, the J end by 4 bases, with 21 bases between. Germline-derived CDR1 and CDR2 are SNHLY and FYNNEI. This CDR3 reads CASSVSEKGPTYGYTF. The CDR3 nucleotides read TGTGCCAGCAGCGTTAGCGAGAAGGGGCCAACCTATGGCTACACCTTC.

The chain recombines TRBV29-1 with TRBJ1-1; a possible D gene is TRBD1 (6 bases). Per the germline V gene, CDR1 is SQVTM and CDR2 is ANQGSEA. The CDR3 spans 13 residues. The V end was cut by 8 bases, the J end by 1 base, with 14 bases between. CDR3 sequence: CSSGAGTNTEAFF. The DNA of the CDR3 is TGCAGCTCGGGGGCAGGGACGAACACTGAAGCTTTCTTT.

J is TRBJ2-5 and V is TRBV7-9; D is perhaps TRBD1 or TRBD2 (6 bases each). Germline CDR1 is SEHNR and CDR2 is FQNEAQ (reference sequence). V dropped 1 base and J dropped 2 bases, with 14 bases sitting between them. The CDR3 extends over 16 amino acids. CDR3 sequence (DNA): TGTGCCAGCAGCTTAGATGGTCAGGGGAGGCAAGAGACCCAGTACTTC. It encodes CASSLDGQGRQETQYF.

This clonotype was seen more than once but under ten times. The rearrangement links TRBV7-9 to TRBJ2-2; perhaps D is TRBD1 or TRBD2 (5 bases each). The CDR3 loop spans 16 amino acids. Germline V gene sequence: CDR1 SEHNR, CDR2 FQNEAQ (reference sequence). Between the trimmed V and J ends, which lost 0 bases and 3 bases, there was a span of 11 bases. CDR3 sequence (DNA): TGTGCCAGCAGCTTAGCGCGGCTGGGGGACACCGGGGAGCTGTTTTTT. It is translated as CASSLARLGDTGELFF.

The table lists this clonotype with many counts. The V and J genes are TRBV28 and TRBJ1-1; the D gene is possibly TRBD1 (5 bases). V shed 5 bases and J shed 4 bases, with 17 bases lying between them. The CDR3 contains 15 residues. Germline CDR1 reads MDHEN; CDR2 reads SYDVKM. The DNA of the CDR3 is TGTGCCAGCAGTCTTTCGACAGCCATGTCCACTGAAGCTTTCTTT. Translated, it gives CASSLSTAMSTEAFF.

This sequence joins TRBV28 and TRBJ2-7, with 7 positions matching TRBD2. Germline V gives CDR1 MDHEN, CDR2 SYDVKM. This CDR3 is built from 15 residues. The V and J ends lost 5 bases and 2 bases, in that order; junction bases with no gene match: 9. Here the CDR3 reads CASSGREGFPYEQYF. The DNA of the CDR3 is TGTGCCAGCAGTGGGAGGGAGGGGTTTCCCTACGAGCAGTACTTC.

The table lists this clonotype with many counts. This rearrangement joins TRBV30 to TRBJ2-1; D uncertain. Trimming removed 0 bases from V and 0 bases from J, with 9 bases in between. This CDR3 is 15 amino acids long. The V gene's germline CDR1 is GTSNPN and CDR2 SVGIG (reference sequence). This chain's CDR3 is CAWSVDWSSYNEQFF. In DNA form, the CDR3 reads TGTGCCTGGAGTGTAGATTGGAGCTCCTACAATGAGCAGTTCTTC.

This clonotype was counted many times. The V gene is TRBV2, the J gene TRBJ2-3; 14 bases align to TRBD2. The CDR3 is 18 amino acids. V shed 6 bases, J shed 2 bases, and the junction held 10 bases outside the gene matches. CDR1 SNHLY and CDR2 FYNNEI come from the germline V gene. The CDR3 DNA sequence: TGTGCCAGCAGACCGAGACTAGCGGGAGGGCAGTACACAGATACGCAGTATTTT. Its translation: CASRPRLAGGQYTDTQYF.

As regards this clonotype: A clone one base away is much larger, so this may be a read error. V usage is TRBV6-2 or TRBV6-3 and J usage is TRBJ2-7, with 8 bases matching TRBD2. This CDR3 spans 17 amino acids. From germline, CDR1 is MNHEY and CDR2 SVGEGT. The CDR3 is CVSSYSTASGRSYEQYF. The CDR3 nucleotides read TGTGTCAGCAGTTACTCGACCGCTAGCGGGCGATCCTACGAGCAGTACTTC.

The chain links TRBV5-1 to TRBJ1-4; D not resolved. The CDR3 runs 15 residues. Trimming took off 7 bases at V and 0 bases at J, with 13 bases between the two ends. CDR1 is SGHRS and CDR2 is YFSETQ in the germline V gene. CDR3 region: CASQREGATNEKLFF. DNA of the CDR3: TGCGCCAGCCAGAGGGAGGGTGCAACTAATGAAAAACTGTTTTTT. The whole variable domain, remainder taken from reference TRBV5-1 and TRBJ1-4, is KAGVTQTPRYLIKTRGQQVTLSCSPISGHRSVSWYQQTPGQGLQFLFEYFSETQRNKGNFPGRFSGRQFSNSRSEMNVSTLELGDSALYLCASQREGATNEKLFFGSGTQLSVL.

V usage is TRBV28 and J usage is TRBJ1-6; D not certain. Trimming took off 2 bases at V and 0 bases at J, with 8 bases between the two ends. The CDR3 loop spans 16 amino acids. The germline gives CDR1 MDHEN, CDR2 SYDVKM. The CDR3 region is CASSLGGSSYNSPLHF. The CDR3 DNA reads as TGTGCCAGCAGTTTAGGAGGGAGCTCCTATAATTCACCCCTCCACTTT.

This clonotype was seen a few times. The J gene is TRBJ2-7, the V gene TRBV7-6; D not resolved. V lost 1 base to trimming and J lost 6 bases, with 13 bases between them. Germline V lookup: CDR1 SGHVS, CDR2 FNYEAQ. The CDR3 is 14 amino acids. This chain's CDR3 is CASSLEAKKGEQYF. In DNA, the CDR3 is TGTGCCAGCAGCTTAGAGGCGAAAAAGGGCGAGCAGTACTTC. Using reference TRBV7-6 and TRBJ2-7 for the parts outside the CDR3, the full variable domain is GAGVSQSPRYKVTKRGQDVALRCDPISGHVSLYWYRQALGQGPEFLTYFNYEAQQDKSGLPNDRFSAERPEGSISTLTIQRTEQRDSAMYRCASSLEAKKGEQYFGPGTRLTVT.

This chain links TRBV9 with TRBJ2-3; TRBD2 matches at 7 bases. Germline CDR1 SGDLS, CDR2 YYNGEE. J lost 1 base, V lost 4 bases, and 9 bases had no gene match. The CDR3 totals 16 residues. Here the CDR3 reads CASSPWRGGGTDTQYF. CDR3 bases: TGTGCCAGCAGCCCCTGGCGGGGAGGGGGCACAGATACGCAGTATTTT. The entire variable domain, with the rest obtained from reference TRBV9 and TRBJ2-3, is as follows: DSGVTQTPKHLITATGQRVTLRCSPRSGDLSVYWYQQSLDQGLQFLIQYYNGEERAKGNILERFSAQQFPDLHSELNLSSLELGDSALYFCASSPWRGGGTDTQYFGPGTRLTVL.

The CDR3 DNA reads as TGTGCCAGCAGCTTAGGCTCCCGAGCGGGGGCCAACGTCCTGACTTTC. Translating it yields CASSLGSRAGANVLTF. The chain recombines TRBV7-2 with TRBJ2-6, with D uncertain. The CDR3 totals 16 residues. Germline values: CDR1 SGHTA, CDR2 FQGNSA. Trimming removed 1 base from V and 4 bases from J, with 11 bases in between.

The gene calls are TRBV2 and TRBJ2-3, with TRBD2 matching over 8 bases. CDR3 length equals 15 residues. J gave up 2 bases and V 6 bases, and 7 bases lay outside the gene matches. Germline CDR1 reads SNHLY; CDR2 reads FYNNEI. The DNA for the CDR3 is TGTGCCAGCAGGGGCGGGACTAGATTCACAGATACGCAGTATTTT. Translating it yields CASRGGTRFTDTQYF.

This clonotype has at least ten counts. The CDR3 loop reads CASSQGTGGGQPQHF. The CDR3 nucleotides read TGTGCCAGCAGCCAAGGGACAGGGGGCGGTCAGCCCCAGCATTTT. The chain uses TRBV3-1 and TRBJ1-5, with TRBD1 matching over 11 bases. V dropped 1 base and J dropped 6; count of bases not matched to a gene: 2. This CDR3 region has 15 residues. Germline CDR1 reads LGHDT; CDR2 reads YNNKEL (reference sequence).

This clonotype was detected only a few times. The gene calls are TRBV29-1 and TRBJ1-6, with D perhaps matching TRBD1 (5 bases). Trimming took 4 bases from V and 4 from J, leaving 8 bases between them. The CDR3 runs 13 residues. CDR1 SQVTM and CDR2 ANQGSEA come from the germline V gene. The CDR3 loop is CSVAEGYNSPLHF. CDR3 coding DNA: TGCAGCGTTGCGGAGGGGTATAATTCACCCCTCCACTTT.

The V call is TRBV11-2, the J call TRBJ2-2; TRBD2 might be the D (6 bases). The CDR3 is made up of 15 amino acids. V lost 0 bases and J 8 bases, leaving 13 bases between the germline ends. Germline V gives CDR1 SGHAT, CDR2 FQNNGV. CDR3 in amino acids: CASSLDPGSRGELFF. As DNA, the CDR3 is TGTGCCAGCAGCTTAGATCCCGGGAGCCGGGGGGAGCTGTTTTTT.

The J gene is TRBJ1-1, the V gene TRBV5-1; the match to TRBD1 covers 7 bases. The CDR3 has 14 residues. Per the germline V gene, CDR1 is SGHRS and CDR2 is YFSETQ. The V segment lost 0 bases and the J segment 4 bases; nucleotides outside the gene matches: 3. This CDR3 is CASSLGDSFTEAFF. The DNA of the CDR3 is TGCGCCAGCAGCTTGGGGGACAGCTTCACTGAAGCTTTCTTT.

The sample holds many counts of this clonotype. The chain employs TRBV7-9 and TRBJ2-1; 11 nucleotides align to TRBD2. The CDR3 has 17 amino acids. Unmatched junction bases numbered 9, after V lost 6 bases and J lost 2 bases. Per germline, CDR1 SEHNR and CDR2 FQNEAQ (reference sequence). The CDR3 nucleotides read TGTGCCAGCAGATCCGGACTAGCGGGTATGACCTACAATGAGCAGTTCTTC. Protein product: CASRSGLAGMTYNEQFF. Full variable domain (remainder filled in from reference TRBV7-9 and TRBJ2-1): DTGVSQNPRHKITKRGQNVTFRCDPISEHNRLYWYRQTLGQGPEFLTYFQNEAQLEKSRLLSDRFSAERPKGSFSTLEIQRTEQGDSAMYLCASRSGLAGMTYNEQFFGPGTRLTVL.

Comment on this clonotype: One base away lies a much larger clone, so this may be a sequencing read error. The CDR3 carries no conserved terminal phenylalanine or tryptophan, so it likely arises from a read error. This rearrangement joins TRBV15 to TRBJ1-5; a weak D match, TRBD1 (5 bases). The V and J ends lost 0 bases and 1 base respectively, with 7 bases between them. Germline V gene data show CDR1 as LNHNV and CDR2 as YYDKDF (reference sequence). The CDR3 is 15 residues long. CDR3 in DNA: TGTGCCACCAGCAGAGATGCAGGGAGCAATCAGCCCCAGCATTCT. The encoded protein is CATSRDAGSNQPQHS.

The gene calls are TRBV30 and TRBJ1-2; D may be TRBD1 (5 bases). This CDR3 is built from 16 residues. Germline V lookup: CDR1 GTSNPN, CDR2 SVGIG (reference sequence). V gave up 3 bases and J gave up 4 bases, with 21 bases separating them. DNA for the CDR3: TGTGCCTGGAGGGTCCGGGCAGGGAGAGGGAGCTATGGCTACACCTTC. This gives the protein CAWRVRAGRGSYGYTF.

The rearrangement uses TRBV6-1 and TRBJ1-5, with D maybe TRBD1 (5 bases). Per the germline V gene, CDR1 is MNHNS and CDR2 is SASEGT. The CDR3 extends over 13 amino acids. The V end lost 7 bases, the J end lost 4 bases, and 11 bases lay between the germline ends. This CDR3 reads CASTPRGNQPQHF. In DNA, the CDR3 is TGTGCCAGCACCCCTAGGGGAAATCAGCCCCAGCATTTT.

The chain employs TRBV12-3 or TRBV12-4 and TRBJ2-1; 8 bases match TRBD2. This CDR3 comprises 17 residues. Germline trimming cut 7 bases from V and 6 bases from J; bases unmatched to any gene: 17. The DNA of the CDR3 is TGTGCCAGCAAGCCTTTCGGGGGGGCTACCGGGATCAATGAGCAGTTCTTC. It yields the protein CASKPFGGATGINEQFF.

This clonotype was seen at least ten times. This chain joins TRBV27 and TRBJ2-7; D remains ambiguous. The V gene lost 6 bases and the J gene lost 0 bases, with 12 bases spanning the gap. The germline gives CDR1 MNHEY, CDR2 SMNVEV (reference sequence). This CDR3 has 14 residues. CDR3 DNA: TGTGCCAGCAGCCCGAGTTGGTCCTCCTACGAGCAGTACTTC. The encoded protein is CASSPSWSSYEQYF.

This clonotype was seen a few times. The rearrangement links TRBV4-1 to TRBJ2-1; D gene unclear. V shed 0 bases and J shed 10 bases, with 10 bases lying between them. The germline V gene has CDR1 MGHRA and CDR2 YSYEKL. The CDR3 sequence is 13 residues long. CDR3 coding DNA: TGCGCCAGCAGCCAAGATGTGCGCTCGGAGCAGTTCTTC. Translation: CASSQDVRSEQFF.

The chain couples TRBV7-2 to TRBJ2-2; perhaps TRBD1 as D (6 bases). This CDR3 contains 16 residues. Deletions cut 2 bases from V and 7 bases from J, with 17 bases between. Germline loops: CDR1 SGHTA, CDR2 FQGNSA. DNA of the CDR3: TGTGCCAGCAGCTTAAATGCCAGGGGTAATGGCGGGGAGCTGTTTTTT. Translating it yields CASSLNARGNGGELFF. The full variable domain, with the rest looked up from reference TRBV7-2 and TRBJ2-2, is GAGVSQSPSNKVTEKGKDVELRCDPISGHTALYWYRQSLGQGLEFLIYFQGNSAPDKSGLPSDRFSAERTGGSVSTLTIQRTQQEDSAVYLCASSLNARGNGGELFFGEGSRLTVL.

Concerning this clonotype itself: A much more abundant neighbour one base away suggests this may be a read error. CDR3 residues: CASRLVSGRRDEQFF. The CDR3, as DNA: TGTGCCAGCAGATTAGTTAGCGGGAGACGGGATGAGCAGTTCTTC. The chain couples TRBV7-3 to TRBJ2-1; TRBD2 agrees at 9 bases. The CDR3 is made up of 15 amino acids. Germline V gene lookup returns CDR1 SGHTA and CDR2 FQGTGA. V was clipped by 6 bases and J by 8 bases; unmatched bases: 11.

This clonotype showed up just a few times. The chain has TRBV25-1 and TRBJ2-1; the D is unclear. V lost 8 bases and J 4 bases, leaving 9 bases between the germline ends. The CDR3 sequence is 12 residues long. Germline V gene lookup returns CDR1 MGHDK and CDR2 SYGVNS. As DNA, the CDR3 is TGTGCCAGCTTTGCAGGTTACAATGAGCAGTTCTTC. Its translation: CASFAGYNEQFF.